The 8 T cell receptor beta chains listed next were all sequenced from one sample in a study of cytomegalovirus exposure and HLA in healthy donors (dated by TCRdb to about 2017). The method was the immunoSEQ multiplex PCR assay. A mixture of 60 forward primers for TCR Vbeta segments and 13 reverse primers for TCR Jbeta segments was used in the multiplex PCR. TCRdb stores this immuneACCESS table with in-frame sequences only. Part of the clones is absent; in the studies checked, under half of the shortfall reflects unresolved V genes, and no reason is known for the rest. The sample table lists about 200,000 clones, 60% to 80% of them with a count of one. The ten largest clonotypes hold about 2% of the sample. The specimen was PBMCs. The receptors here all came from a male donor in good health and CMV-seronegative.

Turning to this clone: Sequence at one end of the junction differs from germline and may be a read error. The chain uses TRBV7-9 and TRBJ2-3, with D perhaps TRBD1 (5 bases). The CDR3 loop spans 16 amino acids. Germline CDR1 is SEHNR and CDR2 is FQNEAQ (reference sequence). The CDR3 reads CSSSSPRDRDTDTQYF. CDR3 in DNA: TGTTCCAGCAGCTCCCCGAGAGACAGAGACACAGATACGCAGTATTTT.

In DNA form, the CDR3 reads TGTGCCAGTACCGGGTCTGGGGTCAAGGGGGAGACCCAGTACTTC. Translated: CASTGSGVKGETQYF. V and J are TRBV19 and TRBJ2-5; TRBD1 is a possible D gene (5 bases). CDR1 is LNHDA, CDR2 SQIVND, per germline (reference sequence). This CDR3 has 15 amino acids. The germline V and J ends were trimmed by 7 bases and 5 bases, with 20 bases remaining between them.

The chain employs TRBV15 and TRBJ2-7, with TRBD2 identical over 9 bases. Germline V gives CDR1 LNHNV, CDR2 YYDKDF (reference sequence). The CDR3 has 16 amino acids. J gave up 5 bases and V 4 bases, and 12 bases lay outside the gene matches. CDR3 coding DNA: TGTGCCACCAGCATAGACCGCGGGGGGGTAGGACACGAGCAGTACTTC. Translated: CATSIDRGGVGHEQYF.

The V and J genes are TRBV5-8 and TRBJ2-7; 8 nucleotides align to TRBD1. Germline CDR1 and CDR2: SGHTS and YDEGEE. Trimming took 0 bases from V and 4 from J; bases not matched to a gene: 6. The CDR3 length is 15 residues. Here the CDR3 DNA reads TGTGCCAGCAGCTTGGAGGCAGGGGGCGAGTACGAGCAGTACTTC. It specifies CASSLEAGGEYEQYF. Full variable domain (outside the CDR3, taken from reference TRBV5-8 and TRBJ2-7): EAGVTQSPTHLIKTRGQQATLRCSPISGHTSVYWYQQALGLGLQFLLWYDEGEERNRGNFPPRFSGRQFPNYSSELNVNALELEDSALYLCASSLEAGGEYEQYFGPGTRLTVT.

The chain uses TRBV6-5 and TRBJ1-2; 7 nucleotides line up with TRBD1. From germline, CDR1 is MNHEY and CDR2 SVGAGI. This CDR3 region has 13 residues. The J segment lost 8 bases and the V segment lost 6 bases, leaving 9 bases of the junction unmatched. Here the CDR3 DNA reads TGTGCCAGCAGCCCAGACAGGGCGGTAGGCTACACCTTC. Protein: CASSPDRAVGYTF.

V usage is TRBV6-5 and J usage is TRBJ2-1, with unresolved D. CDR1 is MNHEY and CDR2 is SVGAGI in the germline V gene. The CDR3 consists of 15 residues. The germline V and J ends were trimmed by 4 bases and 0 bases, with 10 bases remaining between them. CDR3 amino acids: CASSSIGGSYNEQFF. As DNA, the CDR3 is TGTGCCAGCAGTTCCATTGGCGGCTCCTACAATGAGCAGTTCTTC.

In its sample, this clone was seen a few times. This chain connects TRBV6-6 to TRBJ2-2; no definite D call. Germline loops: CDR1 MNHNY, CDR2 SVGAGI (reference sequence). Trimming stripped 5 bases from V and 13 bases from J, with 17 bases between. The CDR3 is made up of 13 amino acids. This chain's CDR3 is CASSPFLGGGLFF. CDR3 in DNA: TGTGCCAGCAGTCCTTTTCTAGGTGGCGGGCTGTTTTTT.

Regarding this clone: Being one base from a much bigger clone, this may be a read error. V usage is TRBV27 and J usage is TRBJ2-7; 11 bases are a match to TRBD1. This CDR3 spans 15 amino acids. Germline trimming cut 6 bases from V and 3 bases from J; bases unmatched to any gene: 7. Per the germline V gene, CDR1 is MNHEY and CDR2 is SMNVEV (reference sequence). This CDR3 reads CASRETGTGGYEQYF. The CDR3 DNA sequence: TGTGCCAGCAGAGAAACCGGGACAGGGGGCTACGAGCAGTACTTC.